Listed below are T cell receptor beta chains from one sample, sequenced in a study of cytomegalovirus exposure and HLA in healthy donors. Method: immunoSEQ multiplex PCR; TCRdb's copy keeps in-frame clones and lacks some. The data show under 200,000 clones, approximately 73% seen once. The specimen sequenced was PBMCs. These receptors were collected from a man aged 50-59 years in good health and CMV-seronegative. Each CDR3 is given with its conserved first and last residue. The D gene is left open where the match is weak. A row's size may be missing; if present it is once, few, many or a size class.

V gene	clone size	J gene	D gene	CDR3 DNA	CDR3 protein
TRBV11-2	once	TRBJ1-6	NA	TGTGCCAGCAGCGGTGCCAGGGTGGGGTCACCCCTCCACTTT	CASSGARVGSPLHF
TRBV6-5	once	TRBJ2-7	TRBD2	TGTGCCAGCAAAGGGACTAGCGGGGGGTACTACGAGCAGTACTTC	CASKGTSGGYYEQYF
TRBV7-2	NA	TRBJ1-1	TRBD1	TGTGCCAGCAGCTTACCCCTTTCGGGACAGGTGAAAGCTTTCTTT	CASSLPLSGQVKAFF
TRBV7-9	NA	TRBJ1-2	TRBD1	TGTGCCAGCAGCTTAGGGGGGACAGCAGCTAACTATGGCTACACCTTC	CASSLGGTAANYGYTF
TRBV18	NA	TRBJ2-3	TRBD2	TGTGCCAGCTCACTGACGGGACTAGCGGGGGCAGATACGCAGTATTTT	CASSLTGLAGADTQYF
TRBV19	once	TRBJ2-2	TRBD2	TGTGCCAGTAGTAGACGACTAGCGGGGGACCGGAACACCGGGGAGCTGTTTTTT	CASSRRLAGDRNTGELFF
TRBV5-6	NA	TRBJ2-7	TRBD2	TGTGCCAGCAGCTTGGCCGTGGCCCCAGCGGGGGGGATTACCTACGAGCAGTACTTC	CASSLAVAPAGGITYEQYF
TRBV7-2	NA	TRBJ2-6	NA	TGTGCCAGCAGCTTAGCCGGGGTGGCTGGGGCCAACGTCCTGACTTTC	CASSLAGVAGANVLTF
TRBV5-5	NA	TRBJ2-7	NA	TGTGCCAGCATCCTATTACAGGGTTTCTCCTACGAGCAGTACTTC	CASILLQGFSYEQYF
TRBV7-6	NA	TRBJ1-6	NA	TGTGCCAGCAGCTTAGCGCTGGGCAGGGAAGGATCACCCCTCCACTTT	CASSLALGREGSPLHF
TRBV28	NA	TRBJ2-7	TRBD2	TGTGCCAGCAGCCGCGGGGGGTCCATGGGCGAGCAGTACTTC	CASSRGGSMGEQYF
TRBV21-1	NA	TRBJ2-5	NA	TGTGCCAGCAGCAAAGTGAGTCCAGAGACCCAGTACTTC	CASSKVSPETQYF
TRBV6-5	NA	TRBJ1-2	NA	TGTGCCAGCAGTGCAGGGTTTAGGGATGGCTACACCTTC	CASSAGFRDGYTF
TRBV7-2	once	TRBJ2-3	NA	TGTGCCAGCAGCTTAGTAGGGGTGGGAACCACAGATACGCAGTATTTT	CASSLVGVGTTDTQYF
TRBV6-4	NA	TRBJ1-2	NA	TGTGCCAGCAGTGGCACGAATCAGGGAAATGGCTACACCTTC	CASSGTNQGNGYTF
TRBV9	NA	TRBJ2-3	TRBD2	TGTGCCAGCAGCGTAGGAGGAAGGCTAGCGGGTTATACGCAGTATTTT	CASSVGGRLAGYTQYF
TRBV21-1	NA	TRBJ2-3	NA	TGTGCCAGCAGCTATCCGGGACAGGACACAGATACGCAGTATTTT	CASSYPGQDTDTQYF
TRBV5-4	NA	TRBJ2-7	TRBD1	TGTGCCAGCAGCCGACAGGGGGGGTACGAGCAGTACTTC	CASSRQGGYEQYF
TRBV28	NA	TRBJ2-7	TRBD1	TGTGCCAGCAGGATAGGGACAGCCGCATCCTACGAGCAGTACTTC	CASRIGTAASYEQYF
TRBV7-9	NA	TRBJ1-4	NA	TGTGCCAGCAGCCGCGAGTCGGGGGCTAATGAAAAACTGTTTTTT	CASSRESGANEKLFF
TRBV7-2	NA	TRBJ2-5	NA	TGTGCCAGCAGCTGGGCCCGTGGGGCCCAAGAGACCCAGTACTTC	CASSWARGAQETQYF
TRBV11-3	NA	TRBJ2-1	NA	TGTGCCAGCAGCTCGACAGGCACCCGTTACAATGAGCAGTTCTTC	CASSSTGTRYNEQFF
TRBV2	few	TRBJ2-3	TRBD2	TGTGCCAGCGACCCCGGCGGGGGGATCGGTGGCACAGATACGCAGTATTTT	CASDPGGGIGGTDTQYF
TRBV7-2	few	TRBJ1-5	TRBD1	TGTGCCAGCAGCTTCACACAGGGGAAGAGCAATCAGCCCCAGCATTTT	CASSFTQGKSNQPQHF
TRBV28	NA	TRBJ2-7	TRBD2	TGTGCCAGCAGTTTACTCCCGACGGCGGGGGGCGAGCAGTACTTC	CASSLLPTAGGEQYF
TRBV18	NA	TRBJ2-7	NA	TGTGCCAGCTCGCCCAGGGACGAGCAGTACTTC	CASSPRDEQYF
TRBV2	few	TRBJ1-1	TRBD1	TGTGCCAGCAGTGCAGGGGGTGGGGGCACTGAAGCTTTCTTT	CASSAGGGGTEAFF
TRBV5-1	NA	TRBJ2-1	TRBD2	TGCGCCAGCAGCTTGGTAACTTTACTAGCGGGGGGAGGAAATGAGCAGTTCTTC	CASSLVTLLAGGGNEQFF
TRBV19	NA	TRBJ1-2	TRBD1	TGTGCCAGTAGTCTCGCCCGGACAGGGGAACAAGGCTACACCTTC	CASSLARTGEQGYTF